Below, one TCR beta chain is given with its context. The V end was cut by 3 bases, the J end by 6 bases, with 9 bases between. Germline CDR1 is DFQATT and CDR2 is SNEGSKA (reference sequence). CDR3 length equals 12 residues. The record originates from a study of T cells in Graves' hyperthyroidism and ophthalmopathy. Patients with uncontrolled infections, other autoimmune diseases, pregnancy or lactation were excluded. Authors of the study amplified TCR beta CDR3 regions from RNA transcripts. Initially, a first-round RT-PCR of the TCR CDR3 employed the HTBI primer set. One entry per CDR3 protein, called by TCRdb with MiXCR from the multiplex PCR reads. Of around 380,000 distinct CDR3 sequences in the sample, approximately 12% are singletons; the top ten hold about 20%.

Input material: blood. This chain connects TRBV20-1 to TRBJ2-4, with a possible D match to TRBD1 (6 bases). This receptor was obtained from a young man with Graves' hyperthyroidism that later progressed to Graves' ophthalmopathy. This CDR3 reads CSARGAANIQYF. CDR3 bases: TGCAGTGCTAGGGGGGCGGCAAACATTCAGTACTTC.